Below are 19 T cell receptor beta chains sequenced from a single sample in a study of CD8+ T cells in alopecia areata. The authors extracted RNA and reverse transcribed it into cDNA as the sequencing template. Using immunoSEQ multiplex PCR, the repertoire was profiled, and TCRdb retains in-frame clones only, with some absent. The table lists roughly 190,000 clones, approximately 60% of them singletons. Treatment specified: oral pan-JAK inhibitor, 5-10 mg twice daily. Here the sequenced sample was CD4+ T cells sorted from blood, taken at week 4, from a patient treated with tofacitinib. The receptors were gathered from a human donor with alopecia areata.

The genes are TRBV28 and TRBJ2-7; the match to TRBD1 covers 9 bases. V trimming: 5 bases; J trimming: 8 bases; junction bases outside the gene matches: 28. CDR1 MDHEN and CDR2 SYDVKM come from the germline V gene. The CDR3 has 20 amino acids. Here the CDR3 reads CASSAGTGMLTTNYGPKQYF. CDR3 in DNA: TGTGCCAGCAGTGCCGGGACAGGGATGCTAACTACGAACTACGGTCCTAAGCAGTACTTC.

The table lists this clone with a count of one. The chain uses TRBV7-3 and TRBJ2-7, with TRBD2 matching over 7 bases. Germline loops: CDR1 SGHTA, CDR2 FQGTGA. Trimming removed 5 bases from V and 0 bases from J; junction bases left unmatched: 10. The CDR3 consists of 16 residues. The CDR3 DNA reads TGTGCCAGCAGCCTTTCGGGGGGAACAGCCTCCTACGAGCAGTACTTC. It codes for CASSLSGGTASYEQYF.

The CDR3 region has the DNA TGTGCCAGCAGTTACTCCAGCGGGAGGGCAGATACGCAGTATTTT. Translation: CASSYSSGRADTQYF. This chain uses TRBV6-5 with TRBJ2-3, with TRBD2 identical over 10 bases. CDR1 is MNHEY and CDR2 is SVGAGI in the germline V gene. CDR3 length equals 15 residues. With V trimmed by 0 bases and J by 4 bases, 1 base remained unmatched.

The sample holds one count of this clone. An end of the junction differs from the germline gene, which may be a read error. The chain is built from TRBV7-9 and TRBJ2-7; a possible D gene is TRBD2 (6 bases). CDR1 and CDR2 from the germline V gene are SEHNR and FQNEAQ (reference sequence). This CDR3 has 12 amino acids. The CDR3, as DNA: TGTGCCAGCAGCTCCCAAGACGGGGCGGGGAACTTC. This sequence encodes CASSSQDGAGNF.

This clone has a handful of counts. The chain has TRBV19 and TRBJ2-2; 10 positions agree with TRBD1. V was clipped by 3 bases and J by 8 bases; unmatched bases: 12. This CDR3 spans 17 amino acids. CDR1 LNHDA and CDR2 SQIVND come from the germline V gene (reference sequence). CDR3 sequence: CASSIGLGTGAGGELFF. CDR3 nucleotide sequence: TGTGCCAGTAGTATTGGTCTCGGGACAGGGGCAGGAGGGGAGCTGTTTTTT.

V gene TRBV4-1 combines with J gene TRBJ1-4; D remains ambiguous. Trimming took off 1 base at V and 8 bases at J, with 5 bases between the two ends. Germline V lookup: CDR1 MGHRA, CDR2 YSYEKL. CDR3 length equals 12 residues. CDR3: CASSQAGEKLFF. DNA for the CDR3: TGCGCCAGCAGCCAAGCGGGGGAAAAACTGTTTTTT.

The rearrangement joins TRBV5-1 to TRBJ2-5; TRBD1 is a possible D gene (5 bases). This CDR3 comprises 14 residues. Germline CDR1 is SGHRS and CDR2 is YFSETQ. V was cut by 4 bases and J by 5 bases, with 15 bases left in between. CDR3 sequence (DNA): TGCGCCAGCAGCCACGACAGCCTCCAGGAGACCCAGTACTTC. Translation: CASSHDSLQETQYF. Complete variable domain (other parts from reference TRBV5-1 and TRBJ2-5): KAGVTQTPRYLIKTRGQQVTLSCSPISGHRSVSWYQQTPGQGLQFLFEYFSETQRNKGNFPGRFSGRQFSNSRSEMNVSTLELGDSALYLCASSHDSLQETQYFGPGTRLLVL.

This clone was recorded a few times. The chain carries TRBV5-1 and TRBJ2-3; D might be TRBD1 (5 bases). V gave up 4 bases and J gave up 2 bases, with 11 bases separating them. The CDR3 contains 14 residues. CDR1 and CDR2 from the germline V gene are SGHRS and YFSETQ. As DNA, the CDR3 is TGCGCCAGCAGCCCGACAGCTAACACAGATACGCAGTATTTT. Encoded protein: CASSPTANTDTQYF.

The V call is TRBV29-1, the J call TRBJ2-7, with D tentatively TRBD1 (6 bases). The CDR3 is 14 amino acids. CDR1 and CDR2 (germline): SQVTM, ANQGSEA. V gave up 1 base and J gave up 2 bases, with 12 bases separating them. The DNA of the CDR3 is TGCAGCGTTGAAGGGGCAGGGGTCCCCTACGAGCAGTACTTC. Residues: CSVEGAGVPYEQYF.

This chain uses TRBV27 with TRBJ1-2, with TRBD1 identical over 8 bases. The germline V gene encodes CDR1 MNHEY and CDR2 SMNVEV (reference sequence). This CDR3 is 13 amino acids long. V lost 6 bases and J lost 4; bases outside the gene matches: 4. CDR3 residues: CASRITGGYGYTF. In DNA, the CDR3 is TGTGCCAGCAGAATAACAGGGGGCTATGGCTACACCTTC.

The CDR3 loop reads CASSVGGGTANYGYTF. The CDR3 coding sequence is TGTGCCAGCAGCGTAGGAGGAGGCACCGCTAACTATGGCTACACCTTC. The genes are TRBV9 and TRBJ1-2; D is ambiguous. Looked up from germline, CDR1 is SGDLS and CDR2 is YYNGEE. The length of the CDR3 is 16 residues. V lost 0 bases and J 0 bases, leaving 12 bases between the germline ends.

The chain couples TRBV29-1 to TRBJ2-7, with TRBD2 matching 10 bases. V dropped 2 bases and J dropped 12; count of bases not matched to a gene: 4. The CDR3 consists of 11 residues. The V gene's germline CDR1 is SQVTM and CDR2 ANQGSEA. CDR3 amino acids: CSVETSGILYF. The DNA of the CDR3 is TGCAGCGTTGAAACTAGCGGGATTCTGTACTTC.

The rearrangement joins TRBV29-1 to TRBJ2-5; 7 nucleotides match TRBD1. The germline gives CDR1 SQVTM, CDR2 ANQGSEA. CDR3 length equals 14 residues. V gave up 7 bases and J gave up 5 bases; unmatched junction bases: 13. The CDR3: CSANDRVAMETQYF. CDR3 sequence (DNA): TGCAGCGCCAACGACAGGGTTGCGATGGAGACCCAGTACTTC.

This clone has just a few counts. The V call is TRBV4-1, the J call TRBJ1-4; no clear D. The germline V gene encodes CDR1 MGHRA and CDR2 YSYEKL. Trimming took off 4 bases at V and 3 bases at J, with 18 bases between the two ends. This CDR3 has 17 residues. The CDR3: CASSPRGGRRANEKLFF. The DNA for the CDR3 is TGCGCCAGCAGCCCGCGGGGTGGGAGGAGGGCTAATGAAAAACTGTTTTTT.

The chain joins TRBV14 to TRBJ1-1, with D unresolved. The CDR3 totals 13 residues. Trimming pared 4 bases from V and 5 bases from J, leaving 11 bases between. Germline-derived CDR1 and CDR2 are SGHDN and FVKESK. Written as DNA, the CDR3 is TGTGCCAGCAGCCCCGAGCTGGGGACTGAAGCTTTCTTT. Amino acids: CASSPELGTEAFF.

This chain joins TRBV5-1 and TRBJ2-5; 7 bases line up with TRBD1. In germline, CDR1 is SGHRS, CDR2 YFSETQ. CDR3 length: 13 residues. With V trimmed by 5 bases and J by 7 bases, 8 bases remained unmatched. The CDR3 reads CASSDDRDGTQYF. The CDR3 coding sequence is TGCGCCAGCAGTGATGACAGGGACGGGACCCAGTACTTC.

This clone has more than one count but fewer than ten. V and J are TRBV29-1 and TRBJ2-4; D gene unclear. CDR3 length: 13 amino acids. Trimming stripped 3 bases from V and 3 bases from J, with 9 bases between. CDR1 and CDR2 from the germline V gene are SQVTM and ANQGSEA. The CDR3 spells CSVDKGNKNIQYF. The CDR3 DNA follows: TGCAGCGTTGACAAGGGAAACAAAAACATTCAGTACTTC. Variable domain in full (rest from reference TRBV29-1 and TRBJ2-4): SAVISQKPSRDICQRGTSLTIQCQVDSQVTMMFWYRQQPGQSLTLIATANQGSEATYESGFVIDKFPISRPNLTFSTLTVSNMSPEDSSIYLCSVDKGNKNIQYFGAGTRLSVL.

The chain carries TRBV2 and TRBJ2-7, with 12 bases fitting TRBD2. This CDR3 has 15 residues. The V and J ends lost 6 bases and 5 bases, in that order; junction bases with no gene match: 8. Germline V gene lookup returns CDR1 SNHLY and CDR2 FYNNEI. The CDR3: CASRPLAGGPNEQYF. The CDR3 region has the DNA TGTGCCAGCAGGCCCCTAGCGGGAGGGCCAAACGAGCAGTACTTC.

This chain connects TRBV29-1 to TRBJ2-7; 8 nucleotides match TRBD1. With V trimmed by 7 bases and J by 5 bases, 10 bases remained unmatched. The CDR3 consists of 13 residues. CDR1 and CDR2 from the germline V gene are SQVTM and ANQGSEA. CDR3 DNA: TGCAGCGCGAGGACAGGGCCGTTGGACGAGCAGTACTTC. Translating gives CSARTGPLDEQYF.